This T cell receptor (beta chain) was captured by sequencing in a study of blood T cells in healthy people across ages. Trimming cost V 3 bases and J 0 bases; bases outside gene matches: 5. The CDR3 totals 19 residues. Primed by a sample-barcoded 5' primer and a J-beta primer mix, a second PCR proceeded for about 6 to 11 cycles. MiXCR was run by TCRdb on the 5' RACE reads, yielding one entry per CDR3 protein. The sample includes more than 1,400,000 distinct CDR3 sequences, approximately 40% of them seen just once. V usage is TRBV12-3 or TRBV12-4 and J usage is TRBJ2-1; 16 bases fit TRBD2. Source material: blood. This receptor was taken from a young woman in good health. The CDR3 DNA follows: TGTGCCAGCAGTTTGTCCGGGACTAGCGGGAGGGCCTCCTACAATGAGCAGTTCTTC. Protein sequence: CASSLSGTSGRASYNEQFF.